A selection of T cell receptor beta chains follows, all from one sample in a study of T cells in Graves' hyperthyroidism and ophthalmopathy. TCRdb re-analysed the multiplex PCR reads in MiXCR, keeping a single row per CDR3 protein. The table records approximately 620,000 distinct CDR3 sequences, approximately 15% of them present only once. What was sequenced was blood. These TCRs come from a woman in her 40s with Graves' ophthalmopathy. CDR3s include the opening cysteine and the closing phenylalanine or tryptophan. D genes are given only for firm matches. Clone size is shown for a subset of rows, as once, few, many or a class of expanded clone.

clone size: .
D gene: .
V gene: TRBV6-1
J gene: TRBJ2-1
CDR3 protein: CASSAQVEQFF
CDR3 DNA: TGTGCCAGCAGTGCCCAAGTGGAGCAGTTCTTC

clone size: few
D gene: TRBD2
V gene: TRBV20-1
J gene: TRBJ2-7
CDR3 protein: CSVIPGLGYEQYF
CDR3 DNA: TGCAGTGTCATCCCGGGACTAGGCTACGAGCAGTACTTC

clone size: few
D gene: .
V gene: TRBV28
J gene: TRBJ2-7
CDR3 protein: CASSLLGVAGTTSYEQYF
CDR3 DNA: TGTGCCAGCAGTTTATTAGGGGTGGCGGGAACTACCTCCTACGAGCAGTACTTC

clone size: .
D gene: .
V gene: TRBV5-4
J gene: TRBJ1-3
CDR3 protein: CASSWGGNSGNTIYF
CDR3 DNA: TGTGCCAGCAGCTGGGGCGGGAATAGTGGAAACACCATATATTTT

clone size: many
D gene: TRBD2
V gene: TRBV2
J gene: TRBJ2-5
CDR3 protein: CASSAGTSGRAVETQYF
CDR3 DNA: TGTGCCAGCAGTGCCGGGACTAGCGGGAGGGCCGTGGAGACCCAGTACTTC

clone size: many
D gene: .
V gene: TRBV30
J gene: TRBJ2-7
CDR3 protein: CAWSVKGLSYEQYF
CDR3 DNA: TGTGCCTGGAGTGTAAAAGGTCTATCCTACGAGCAGTACTTC

clone size: many
D gene: TRBD2
V gene: TRBV2
J gene: TRBJ2-1
CDR3 protein: CASSGDLSGREDNEQFF
CDR3 DNA: TGTGCCAGCAGTGGAGACCTCAGCGGGAGGGAGGACAATGAGCAGTTCTTC

clone size: few
D gene: .
V gene: TRBV18
J gene: TRBJ1-1
CDR3 protein: CASSPGEGNIAFF
CDR3 DNA: TGTGCCAGCTCCCCCGGGGAGGGCAACATAGCTTTCTTT

clone size: .
D gene: .
V gene: TRBV6-9
J gene: TRBJ2-1
CDR3 protein: CASSYTPPNYNEQFF
CDR3 DNA: TGTGCCAGCAGTTACACACCTCCTAATTACAATGAGCAGTTCTTC

clone size: .
D gene: .
V gene: TRBV7-9
J gene: TRBJ2-1
CDR3 protein: CASSLVAARVYNEQFF
CDR3 DNA: TGTGCCAGCAGCTTAGTGGCGGCACGGGTTTACAATGAGCAGTTCTTC

clone size: few
D gene: .
V gene: TRBV5-1
J gene: TRBJ2-1
CDR3 protein: CASSLEQGVDEQFF
CDR3 DNA: TGCGCCAGCAGCTTGGAGCAGGGCGTGGATGAGCAGTTCTTC

clone size: many
D gene: .
V gene: TRBV2
J gene: TRBJ2-5
CDR3 protein: CASSEGWGSETQYF
CDR3 DNA: TGTGCCAGCAGTGAAGGGTGGGGGAGCGAGACCCAGTACTTC

clone size: few
D gene: TRBD1
V gene: TRBV20-1
J gene: TRBJ2-2
CDR3 protein: CSAVRDRVVTGELFF
CDR3 DNA: TGCAGTGCTGTGAGGGACAGGGTTGTAACCGGGGAGCTGTTTTTT

clone size: few
D gene: .
V gene: TRBV6-4
J gene: TRBJ1-1
CDR3 protein: CASSDAAGEAFF
CDR3 DNA: TGTGCCAGCAGTGACGCTGCCGGTGAAGCTTTCTTT

clone size: few
D gene: TRBD2
V gene: TRBV29-1
J gene: TRBJ2-1
CDR3 protein: CSVGTSGNSPNEQFF
CDR3 DNA: TGCAGCGTGGGGACTAGCGGGAACTCGCCCAATGAGCAGTTCTTC

clone size: many
D gene: .
V gene: TRBV20-1
J gene: TRBJ1-5
CDR3 protein: CSARDPRAYSNQPQHF
CDR3 DNA: TGCAGTGCTAGAGATCCCAGGGCTTATAGCAATCAGCCCCAGCATTTT

clone size: .
D gene: .
V gene: TRBV20-1
J gene: TRBJ1-4
CDR3 protein: CSAPTGSDKLFF
CDR3 DNA: TGCAGTGCTCCCACAGGGTCTGATAAACTGTTTTTT

clone size: few
D gene: .
V gene: TRBV7-9
J gene: TRBJ1-2
CDR3 protein: CASSPGTISYGYTF
CDR3 DNA: TGTGCCAGCAGCCCTGGGACTATTAGCTATGGCTACACCTTC

clone size: .
D gene: .
V gene: TRBV13
J gene: TRBJ1-2
CDR3 protein: CASSPLEVYGYTF
CDR3 DNA: TGTGCCAGCAGCCCACTTGAGGTCTATGGCTACACCTTC

clone size: few
D gene: TRBD2
V gene: TRBV20-1
J gene: TRBJ2-5
CDR3 protein: CSADQTSGGETQYF
CDR3 DNA: TGCAGTGCCGATCAGACTAGCGGGGGGGAGACCCAGTACTTC

clone size: .
D gene: .
V gene: TRBV5-1
J gene: TRBJ1-2
CDR3 protein: CASSVDLQGRNGYTF
CDR3 DNA: TGCGCCAGCAGCGTGGACCTCCAGGGCAGGAATGGCTACACCTTC

clone size: few
D gene: .
V gene: TRBV20-1
J gene: TRBJ2-3
CDR3 protein: CSAAGFGPDTQYF
CDR3 DNA: TGCAGTGCAGCGGGCTTTGGGCCAGATACGCAGTATTTT

clone size: many
D gene: TRBD2
V gene: TRBV6-2/TRBV6-3
J gene: TRBJ2-7
CDR3 protein: CASREASGSAYEQYF
CDR3 DNA: TGTGCCAGCAGAGAGGCTAGCGGGAGTGCGTACGAGCAGTACTTC

clone size: .
D gene: TRBD2
V gene: TRBV27
J gene: TRBJ2-3
CDR3 protein: CASSPFGREGLSDTQYF
CDR3 DNA: TGTGCCAGCAGTCCCTTCGGGCGGGAGGGGTTGTCAGATACGCAGTATTTT

clone size: .
D gene: .
V gene: TRBV27
J gene: TRBJ2-2
CDR3 protein: CASSRGWGRNTGELFF
CDR3 DNA: TGTGCCAGCAGTCGGGGTTGGGGGAGAAACACCGGGGAGCTGTTTTTT

clone size: .
D gene: TRBD2
V gene: TRBV10-3
J gene: TRBJ2-5
CDR3 protein: CAISGGLGQETQYF
CDR3 DNA: TGTGCCATCAGTGGGGGACTAGGTCAAGAGACCCAGTACTTC

clone size: many
D gene: TRBD2
V gene: TRBV29-1
J gene: TRBJ2-1
CDR3 protein: CSVVKVAGGQLNEQFF
CDR3 DNA: TGCAGCGTTGTGAAGGTAGCGGGGGGGCAGCTCAATGAGCAGTTCTTC

clone size: .
D gene: TRBD1
V gene: TRBV6-1
J gene: TRBJ1-2
CDR3 protein: CASSRTGTGTSYDGYTF
CDR3 DNA: TGTGCCAGCAGCAGGACCGGGACAGGGACTTCCTACGATGGCTACACCTTC

clone size: .
D gene: .
V gene: TRBV11-2
J gene: TRBJ2-5
CDR3 protein: CAGKLGGLWETQYF
CDR3 DNA: TGTGCCGGCAAACTAGGGGGATTGTGGGAGACCCAGTACTTC

clone size: few
D gene: .
V gene: TRBV5-5
J gene: TRBJ2-2
CDR3 protein: CASSLAYGTGELFF
CDR3 DNA: TGTGCCAGCAGCTTGGCCTATGGAACCGGGGAGCTGTTTTTT

clone size: .
D gene: TRBD1
V gene: TRBV6-6
J gene: TRBJ2-3
CDR3 protein: CASSYPDRVGTDTQYF
CDR3 DNA: TGTGCCAGCAGTTACCCTGACAGGGTGGGAACAGATACGCAGTATTTT

clone size: .
D gene: .
V gene: TRBV20-1
J gene: TRBJ1-1
CDR3 protein: CSALDGGLNTEAFF
CDR3 DNA: TGCAGTGCTTTAGACGGGGGGCTAAACACTGAAGCTTTCTTT

clone size: many
D gene: TRBD1
V gene: TRBV2
J gene: TRBJ2-6
CDR3 protein: CASSERKTGFSGANVLTF
CDR3 DNA: TGTGCCAGCAGTGAAAGGAAGACAGGGTTCTCTGGGGCCAACGTCCTGACTTTC

clone size: many
D gene: .
V gene: TRBV12-3/TRBV12-4
J gene: TRBJ1-5
CDR3 protein: CASSGGSNQPQHF
CDR3 DNA: TGCGCCAGCAGCGGGGGAAGCAATCAGCCCCAGCATTTT

clone size: many
D gene: TRBD2
V gene: TRBV5-1
J gene: TRBJ2-3
CDR3 protein: CASSSGTSGRVDTQYF
CDR3 DNA: TGCGCCAGCAGCTCCGGGACTAGCGGGAGAGTGGATACGCAGTATTTT

clone size: many
D gene: .
V gene: TRBV11-1
J gene: TRBJ2-7
CDR3 protein: CASSLGSGQNYEQYF
CDR3 DNA: TGTGCCAGCAGCTTAGGGTCTGGACAGAACTACGAGCAGTACTTC

clone size: many
D gene: TRBD1
V gene: TRBV30
J gene: TRBJ2-7
CDR3 protein: CAWSRPGQVTYEQYF
CDR3 DNA: TGTGCCTGGAGCAGACCGGGACAGGTCACCTACGAGCAGTACTTC

clone size: many
D gene: TRBD1
V gene: TRBV7-2
J gene: TRBJ1-5
CDR3 protein: CASSDRVNQPQHF
CDR3 DNA: TGTGCCAGCAGCGACAGGGTAAATCAGCCCCAGCATTTT

clone size: few
D gene: .
V gene: TRBV18
J gene: TRBJ2-5
CDR3 protein: CASSPPGAGETQYF
CDR3 DNA: TGTGCCAGCTCACCACCCGGGGCCGGGGAGACCCAGTACTTC

clone size: many
D gene: .
V gene: TRBV6-1
J gene: TRBJ1-3
CDR3 protein: CASSSGITGNTIYF
CDR3 DNA: TGTGCCAGCAGTTCAGGGATTACAGGAAACACCATATATTTT

clone size: many
D gene: TRBD2
V gene: TRBV2
J gene: TRBJ2-7
CDR3 protein: CASIAELAGSYEQYF
CDR3 DNA: TGTGCCAGCATTGCGGAACTAGCGGGCTCCTACGAGCAGTACTTC

clone size: many
D gene: .
V gene: TRBV7-9
J gene: TRBJ2-5
CDR3 protein: CASAPGWGTETQYF
CDR3 DNA: TGTGCCAGCGCCCCAGGGTGGGGAACGGAGACCCAGTACTTC

clone size: .
D gene: .
V gene: TRBV10-3
J gene: TRBJ1-4
CDR3 protein: CAISSGEKLFF
CDR3 DNA: TGTGCCATCAGCTCAGGGGAAAAACTGTTTTTT

clone size: few
D gene: .
V gene: TRBV6-2/TRBV6-3
J gene: TRBJ1-6
CDR3 protein: CASSTQQTSYNSPLHF
CDR3 DNA: TGTGCCAGCAGTACCCAACAGACCTCCTATAATTCACCCCTCCACTTT

clone size: .
D gene: .
V gene: TRBV30
J gene: TRBJ2-2
CDR3 protein: CAWRGHRTGELFF
CDR3 DNA: TGTGCCTGGAGGGGACACCGAACCGGGGAGCTGTTTTTT

clone size: many
D gene: .
V gene: TRBV5-6
J gene: TRBJ2-5
CDR3 protein: CASSLGARGRTQYF
CDR3 DNA: TGTGCCAGCAGCTTGGGGGCTCGTGGGAGGACCCAGTACTTC

clone size: .
D gene: TRBD1
V gene: TRBV12-3/TRBV12-4
J gene: TRBJ1-2
CDR3 protein: CASRFINRDRNGYTF
CDR3 DNA: TGTGCCAGCAGGTTCATAAACCGGGACAGGAATGGCTACACCTTC

clone size: many
D gene: .
V gene: TRBV27
J gene: TRBJ1-2
CDR3 protein: CASSREGFYGYTF
CDR3 DNA: TGTGCCAGCAGCCGGGAGGGGTTCTATGGCTACACCTTC

clone size: many
D gene: TRBD2
V gene: TRBV20-1
J gene: TRBJ2-3
CDR3 protein: CSAQLAGVSDTQYF
CDR3 DNA: TGCAGTGCTCAGCTAGCGGGGGTGTCAGATACGCAGTATTTT